This T cell receptor beta chain emerged from a study of persistence of HIV-infected CD4 T cells. V dropped 0 bases and J dropped 0 bases, with 9 bases sitting between them. Germline V lookup: CDR1 LGHNA, CDR2 YNFKEQ. The CDR3 consists of 16 residues. This was the immunoSEQ version 4 assay in survey mode. Here immunoSEQ multiplex PCR was the method, and the copy in TCRdb shows in-frame clones only, minus some. The sample includes about 20,000 clones, about four fifths of them seen just once. The stimulus was lysate of CMV-infected fibroblasts, roughly 9.2 ug/mL. Sorting selected CD4+ T cells upregulating both CD40 ligand and CD69. In regard to this clone: The antigen remains undetermined.

Sequencing used CD4+ T cells sorted from PBMCs after roughly 18-hour stimulation, obtained from a patient who received antiretroviral therapy. This TCR came from an adult man with HIV who was CMV-seropositive. The J gene is TRBJ2-1, the V gene TRBV4-2; D is tentatively TRBD1 or TRBD2 (5 bases each). The CDR3 sequence: CASSQDPGGSYNEQFF. CDR3 nucleotides: TGTGCCAGCAGCCAAGATCCTGGGGGCTCCTACAATGAGCAGTTCTTC.